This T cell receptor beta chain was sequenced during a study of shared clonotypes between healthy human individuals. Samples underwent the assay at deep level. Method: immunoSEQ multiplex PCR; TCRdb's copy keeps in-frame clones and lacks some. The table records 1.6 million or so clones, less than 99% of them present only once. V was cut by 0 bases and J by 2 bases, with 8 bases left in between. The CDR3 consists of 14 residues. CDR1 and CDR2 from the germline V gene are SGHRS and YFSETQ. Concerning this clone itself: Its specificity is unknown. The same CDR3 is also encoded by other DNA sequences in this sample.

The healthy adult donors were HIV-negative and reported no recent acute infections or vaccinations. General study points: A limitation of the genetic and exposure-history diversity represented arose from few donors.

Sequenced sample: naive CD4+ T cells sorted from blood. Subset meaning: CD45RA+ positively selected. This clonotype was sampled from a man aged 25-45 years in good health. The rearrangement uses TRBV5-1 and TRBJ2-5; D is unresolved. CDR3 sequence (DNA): TGCGCCAGCAGCTTGGAGGCAGTACAAGAGACCCAGTACTTC. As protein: CASSLEAVQETQYF. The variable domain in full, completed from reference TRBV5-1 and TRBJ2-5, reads KAGVTQTPRYLIKTRGQQVTLSCSPISGHRSVSWYQQTPGQGLQFLFEYFSETQRNKGNFPGRFSGRQFSNSRSEMNVSTLELGDSALYLCASSLEAVQETQYFGPGTRLLVL.